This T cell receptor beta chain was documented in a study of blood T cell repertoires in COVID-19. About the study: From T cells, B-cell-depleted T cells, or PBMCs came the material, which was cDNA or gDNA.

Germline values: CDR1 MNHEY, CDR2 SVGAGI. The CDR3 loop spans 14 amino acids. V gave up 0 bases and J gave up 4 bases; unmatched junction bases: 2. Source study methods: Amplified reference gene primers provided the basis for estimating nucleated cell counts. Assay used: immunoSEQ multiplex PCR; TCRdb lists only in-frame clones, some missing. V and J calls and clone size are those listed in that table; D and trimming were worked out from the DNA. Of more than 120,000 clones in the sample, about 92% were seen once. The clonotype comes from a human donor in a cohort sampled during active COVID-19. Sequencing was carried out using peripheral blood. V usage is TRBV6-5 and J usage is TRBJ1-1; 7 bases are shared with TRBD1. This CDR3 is CASSYSQGGTEAFF. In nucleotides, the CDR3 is TGTGCCAGCAGTTACTCTCAGGGGGGCACTGAAGCTTTCTTT.